The entry below describes one T cell receptor (beta chain). What it binds is unknown. This sample was included in a study of cytomegalovirus exposure and HLA in healthy donors. Study conclusions and caveats: Sequencing likely caused a cluster of highly shared sequence variants. The study put 150 to 200 TCR beta chains on its list as cytomegalovirus-associated. For TCR beta chains, V- and J-gene trimming was later linked to a missense DCLRE1C variant. Across donors, presence/absence analyses took sequencing depth to be roughly uniform.

A multiplex PCR was run with 60 Vbeta primers and 13 Jbeta primers. Assay used: immunoSEQ multiplex PCR; TCRdb lists only in-frame clones, some missing. Among around 180,000 clones listed, over 60% were seen once. The TCR was taken from a girl aged 5-17 years in good health and CMV-seronegative. Sequenced sample: PBMCs.

The CDR3 region has the DNA TGTGCCAGCTCTCTAAGAGGGTTGAACACTGAAGCTTTCTTT. It codes for CASSLRGLNTEAFF. This chain uses TRBV28 with TRBJ1-1, with D uncertain. The V gene lost 8 bases and the J gene lost 0 bases, with 13 bases spanning the gap. CDR1 is MDHEN and CDR2 is SYDVKM in the germline V gene. This CDR3 spans 14 amino acids.